This T cell receptor (beta chain) was identified during a study of low-dose radiotherapy and immunotherapy resistance in tumors. Study in general: Each fraction given to Cohort 2 every two weeks delivered 1 Gy, and the total reached 13 Gy over 26 weeks. Cyclophosphamide went in intravenously at 200 mg/m2 every two weeks, one day before radiation and immunotherapy.

As for time point: after trial treatment. Treatment reported: LDRT plus nivolumab, ipilimumab, low-dose cyclophosphamide and aspirin (RACIN trial). Primers targeting TRAV and TRBV primed first-strand cDNA, covering alpha and beta chains. For amplifying TCRs, the PCR ran for 20 to 25 cycles with Phusion, which was used together with a constant-region primer and the adapter on the V primers. MiXCR was run by TCRdb on the reads, yielding one entry per CDR3 protein. The table lists more than 90,000 distinct CDR3 sequences, 20% to 25% of them singletons, with approximately 4% in the top ten. This clonotype was seen ten or more times. The source of this sequence is a male donor with prostate cancer. The material was PBMCs, obtained after low-dose radiotherapy plus immunotherapy.

CDR3 residues: CASRLAGVQETQYF. The CDR3 region has the DNA TGCGCCAGCAGGCTAGCGGGGGTTCAAGAGACCCAGTACTTC. The chain carries TRBV10-2 and TRBJ2-5; 10 nucleotides line up with TRBD2. V shed 6 bases and J 2 bases; nucleotides not matched to a gene: 3. Per germline, CDR1 WSHSY and CDR2 SAAADI. The CDR3 extends over 14 amino acids.